This T cell receptor beta chain was obtained from a study of vaccination effects on CD4 cells after COVID-19. Whole-study findings and limits: Healthy vaccinees' vaccine-induced clones included only 1 of 255 cross-reacting with common cold coronaviruses.

Profiling relied on immunoSEQ multiplex PCR, and the TCRdb table lists in-frame clones only, not all of them. The sample has tens of thousands of clones, about four fifths seen once; the top ten hold roughly 2.7%. A note on this clone: As yet, its antigen is unknown.

ViraFEST assay sequencing came after antigen-specific CD4+ T cells were expanded with viral peptide pools. Upon completion of 10 to 11 days in culture, CD4+ T cells were isolated. Neither prior SARS-CoV-2 infection nor positive nucleocapsid antibodies were present in the vaccine recipients. Wells each received two million PBMC, cultured with around 10 IU/ml IL-2 and 10 ug/ml peptides. The authors exchanged half the medium for IL-2 medium on days 3 and 7. Trimming cost V 0 bases and J 5 bases, with 10 bases left between them. The CDR3 spans 14 residues. Germline assignment: CDR1 SEHNR and CDR2 FQNEAQ (reference sequence).

Sequencing used CD4+ T cells from PBMCs cultured with HCoV-229E spike peptides, obtained before COVID-19 vaccination. The source of this sequence is a human donor who received a COVID-19 vaccine. The gene calls are TRBV7-9 and TRBJ2-5; D assignment may be TRBD1 or TRBD2 (6 bases each). The CDR3: CASSLAVGGETQYF. In DNA form, the CDR3 reads TGTGCCAGCAGCTTAGCGGTAGGGGGGGAGACCCAGTACTTC.